These T cell receptor beta chains were read from a single sample in a study of blood T cell repertoires in COVID-19. Using immunoSEQ multiplex PCR, the repertoire was profiled, and TCRdb retains in-frame clones only, with some absent. The table records 150,000 to 200,000 clones, nearly 90% of them present only once. Sequencing was done on a sample of PBMCs or T cells enriched from blood (not recorded which). The receptors were gathered from a woman in her 40s with acute COVID-19. Each CDR3 is given with its conserved first and last residue. A D gene is named only where the DNA matches it firmly. Size tells how often a clone was seen (once, few, many) or the class of an expanded clone, and some rows leave it out.

j_call d_call clone_size v_call cdr3_aa cdr3_nt
TRBJ1-5 NA NA TRBV28 CASSLAFSNQPQHF TGTGCCAGCAGTTTGGCCTTTAGCAATCAGCCCCAGCATTTT
TRBJ1-2 NA NA TRBV4-1 CASSQVDRGGAYYGYTF TGCGCCAGCAGCCAAGTTGATAGAGGGGGAGCCTACTATGGCTACACCTTC
TRBJ1-2 NA NA TRBV5-1 CASSLAGDTSNYGYTF TGCGCCAGCAGCTTGGCCGGGGACACTTCTAACTATGGCTACACCTTC
TRBJ2-2 NA NA TRBV7-3 CASRPGSTGELFF TGTGCCAGCAGACCCGGGAGCACCGGGGAGCTGTTTTTT
TRBJ2-5 TRBD2 NA TRBV27 CASSLLRGGAETQYF TGTGCCAGCAGTTTATTGCGGGGGGGCGCAGAGACCCAGTACTTC
TRBJ2-3 TRBD1 NA TRBV6-4 CASSPRQGTGTDTQYF TGTGCCAGCAGCCCGAGACAGGGTACGGGCACAGATACGCAGTATTTT
TRBJ2-5 NA once TRBV19 CASSGLDRYQETQYF TGTGCCAGTAGTGGACTCGACAGGTACCAAGAGACCCAGTACTTC
TRBJ2-1 NA NA TRBV6-2/TRBV6-3 CASSYRGIGEQFF TGTGCCAGCAGTTACAGGGGAATAGGTGAGCAGTTCTTC
TRBJ2-7 NA NA TRBV6-5 CASRTDTGFPYEQYF TGTGCCAGCAGAACCGATACAGGGTTCCCCTACGAGCAGTACTTC
TRBJ2-1 TRBD1 NA TRBV19 CASSTIPDRGRNEQFF TGTGCCAGTAGCACCATTCCCGACAGGGGGCGAAATGAGCAGTTCTTC
TRBJ1-5 TRBD1 NA TRBV28 CASTGGEGQPQHF TGTGCCAGCACAGGGGGCGAGGGGCAGCCCCAGCATTTT
TRBJ1-3 NA once TRBV28 CASSRGQGNTIYF TGTGCCAGCAGCCGGGGACAAGGAAACACCATATATTTT
TRBJ2-7 NA NA TRBV7-9 CASSLDREQYF TGTGCCAGCAGCTTAGACAGAGAGCAGTACTTC
TRBJ2-2 NA NA TRBV2 CASGAGLGELFF TGTGCCAGCGGGGCTGGGCTTGGGGAGCTGTTTTTT
TRBJ1-3 NA NA TRBV12-2 CASRPGTRHISGNTIYF TGTGCAAGTCGCCCTGGGACACGCCACATCTCTGGAAACACCATATATTTT
TRBJ2-7 TRBD1 NA TRBV10-3 CAISIGTGGADEQYF TGTGCCATCAGTATCGGGACAGGGGGGGCGGACGAGCAGTACTTC
TRBJ1-5 TRBD1 NA TRBV10-1 CASSEQDRGPYSNQPQHF TGCGCCAGCAGTGAGCAGGACAGGGGGCCTTATAGCAATCAGCCCCAGCATTTT
TRBJ2-7 NA NA TRBV4-2 CASSLGGSSYEQYF TGTGCCAGCAGCTTGGGGGGATCCTCCTACGAGCAGTACTTC
TRBJ1-1 NA NA TRBV5-1 CASSLPTGTNTEAFF TGCGCCAGCAGCCTCCCAACAGGGACGAACACTGAAGCTTTCTTT
TRBJ1-1 NA once TRBV19 CASSQQGWTEAFF TGTGCCAGTAGTCAACAGGGATGGACTGAAGCTTTCTTT
TRBJ2-7 NA NA TRBV3-1/TRBV3-2 CASSQVLVEGYEQYF TGTGCCAGCAGCCAAGTGTTAGTGGAGGGCTACGAGCAGTACTTC
TRBJ2-3 TRBD2 NA TRBV7-8 CASSRVSGGASLTDTQYF TGTGCCAGCAGCCGAGTTAGCGGGGGGGCTTCTCTCACAGATACGCAGTATTTT
TRBJ2-7 NA NA TRBV9 CASSVSVNSYEQYF TGTGCCAGCAGCGTAAGCGTCAACTCCTACGAGCAGTACTTC
TRBJ1-1 NA NA TRBV7-3 CASSLYSFGLNTEAFF TGTGCCAGCAGCTTATATTCTTTTGGCCTGAACACTGAAGCTTTCTTT
TRBJ1-3 NA NA TRBV13 CASSPRGGGNTIYF TGTGCCAGCAGCCCGCGGGGTGGTGGAAACACCATATATTTT
TRBJ2-3 TRBD2 NA TRBV9 CASSVGAGEYTDTQYF TGTGCCAGCAGCGTAGGGGCGGGGGAATACACAGATACGCAGTATTTT
TRBJ2-3 NA NA TRBV18 CASSPRDTTDTQYF TGTGCCAGCTCACCACGGGACACCACAGATACGCAGTATTTT
TRBJ2-1 TRBD2 NA TRBV15 CATSRDLGGYEQFF TGTGCCACCAGCAGAGATTTGGGGGGGTATGAGCAGTTCTTC
TRBJ2-3 NA NA TRBV7-8 CASSLGIARGTDTQYF TGTGCCAGCAGCTTAGGGATAGCGAGGGGCACAGATACGCAGTATTTT
TRBJ1-4 TRBD1 NA TRBV24-1 CATSDRQGADATNEKLFF TGTGCCACCAGTGATAGACAGGGGGCCGACGCAACTAATGAAAAACTGTTTTTT
TRBJ2-1 NA NA TRBV27 CASSFQNSYNEQFF TGTGCCAGCAGTTTCCAGAATTCTTACAATGAGCAGTTCTTC
TRBJ1-4 TRBD1 NA TRBV6-5 CASSGGSGEKLFF TGTGCCAGCTCAGGGGGCTCGGGTGAAAAACTGTTTTTT
TRBJ2-7 NA NA TRBV7-2 CASSLTQGFYEQYF TGTGCCAGCAGCTTAACCCAGGGATTCTACGAGCAGTACTTC
TRBJ2-7 TRBD2 NA TRBV3-1/TRBV3-2 CASSQAGGAGGFEQYF TGTGCCAGCAGCCAGGCCGGGGGAGCGGGAGGCTTCGAGCAGTACTTC
TRBJ2-7 TRBD2 NA TRBV2 CASGEGGPYEQYF TGTGCCAGCGGGGAGGGAGGCCCTTACGAGCAGTACTTC
TRBJ2-2 TRBD1 NA TRBV19 CASTITGAAGELFF TGTGCCAGTACCATCACAGGGGCGGCCGGGGAGCTGTTTTTT
TRBJ2-7 TRBD2 NA TRBV10-3 CATTSMGLSYEQYF TGTGCCACCACTAGTATGGGACTATCCTACGAGCAGTACTTC
TRBJ2-7 NA once TRBV6-5 CASTTPAGSHEQYF TGTGCCAGCACTACTCCCGCAGGGTCCCACGAGCAGTACTTC
TRBJ1-4 NA NA TRBV27 CASSFGYGSEKLFF TGTGCCAGCAGTTTCGGTTATGGGAGTGAAAAACTGTTTTTT
TRBJ2-5 NA NA TRBV4-2 CASSLRDNPQETQYF TGTGCCAGCAGCCTCCGGGACAACCCTCAAGAGACCCAGTACTTC
TRBJ2-2 TRBD1 NA TRBV7-3 CASSLTYGLGTGVTGELFF TGTGCCAGCAGCTTAACGTACGGTCTCGGGACAGGGGTCACCGGGGAGCTGTTTTTT
TRBJ2-3 TRBD2 NA TRBV4-1 CASSQGGLAGGRTDTQYF TGCGCCAGCAGCCAAGGAGGACTAGCGGGGGGTCGTACAGATACGCAGTATTTT
TRBJ2-3 TRBD1 few TRBV7-3 CASSPDRGRGDTQYF TGTGCCAGCAGCCCGGACAGGGGGCGAGGAGATACGCAGTATTTT
TRBJ1-3 TRBD1 NA TRBV7-2 CASSLVPQGGLGNTIYF TGTGCCAGCAGCTTAGTACCTCAGGGGGGACTTGGAAACACCATATATTTT
TRBJ2-5 TRBD1 NA TRBV5-1 CASSGSGGETQYF TGCGCCAGCAGCGGATCAGGGGGTGAGACCCAGTACTTC
TRBJ2-7 NA NA TRBV29-1 CSVGVAAYEQYF TGCAGCGTCGGAGTGGCAGCCTACGAGCAGTACTTC
TRBJ2-2 NA once TRBV5-1 CASSNGQTGELFF TGCGCCAGCAGCAACGGACAGACCGGGGAGCTGTTTTTT
TRBJ2-1 TRBD2 NA TRBV5-1 CASRLLAAQNNEQFF TGCGCCAGCAGGTTACTAGCGGCGCAAAACAATGAGCAGTTCTTC
TRBJ2-7 NA NA TRBV2 CASSEMFRPGKRGYEQYF TGTGCCAGCAGTGAAATGTTCAGGCCTGGAAAACGGGGATACGAGCAGTACTTC
TRBJ1-3 TRBD1 NA TRBV9 CASTTGATSGNTIYF TGTGCCAGCACAACAGGGGCGACCTCTGGAAACACCATATATTTT
TRBJ1-4 NA few TRBV29-1 CSVVDTATNEKLFF TGCAGCGTTGTGGACACAGCAACTAATGAAAAACTGTTTTTT
TRBJ2-3 TRBD2 NA TRBV7-8 CASSPPAGGPDTQYF TGTGCCAGCAGCCCCCCGGCGGGGGGGCCAGATACGCAGTATTTT
TRBJ1-2 NA NA TRBV27 CASRGGTNSRYEGYTF TGTGCCAGCCGGGGGGGGACAAACTCGCGATACGAAGGCTACACCTTC
TRBJ1-5 NA NA TRBV4-1 CASSQATGPNQPQHF TGCGCCAGCAGCCAAGCGACAGGACCCAATCAGCCCCAGCATTTT
TRBJ2-1 TRBD1 NA TRBV25-1 CASSEGTGFNEQFF TGTGCCAGCAGTGAAGGGACAGGGTTCAATGAGCAGTTCTTC
TRBJ1-4 NA NA TRBV12-3/TRBV12-4 CASSLARNEKLFF TGTGCCAGCAGTTTAGCCCGTAATGAAAAACTGTTTTTT
TRBJ2-1 TRBD2 NA TRBV29-1 CSVEAWSGSVSYNEQFF TGCAGCGTTGAAGCTTGGAGCGGGAGCGTTTCCTACAATGAGCAGTTCTTC
TRBJ1-2 NA NA TRBV7-2 CASSLDTNYGYTF TGTGCCAGCAGCTTAGACACAAACTATGGCTACACCTTC
TRBJ1-2 TRBD1 NA TRBV29-1 CSVERTGAFYTF TGCAGCGTTGAACGGACAGGCGCTTTCTACACCTTC